One and the same sample provided the 23 T cell receptor beta chains below, sequenced in a study of blood T cell repertoires in COVID-19 (dated by TCRdb to 2018 to 2021). The library relied on the immunoSEQ multiplex PCR assay. Held by TCRdb, this immuneACCESS table contains in-frame sequences only and omits some clones. Under half of the omission traces to an unresolved V gene where checked; the cause of the rest is unknown. Across this sample there are some 30,000 clones, with 80% to 85% seen only once. The ten largest clonotypes hold 7.5% to 10% of the sample. The sequencing input was peripheral blood. Every receptor here comes from a man aged 80 or over with active COVID-19.

This clone was picked up a small number of times. The chain joins TRBV28 to TRBJ2-7; 7 nucleotides align to TRBD1. Per germline, CDR1 MDHEN and CDR2 SYDVKM. This CDR3 has 14 residues. With V trimmed by 4 bases and J by 3 bases, 6 bases remained unmatched. CDR3 region: CASSYPGQNYEQYF. CDR3 nucleotide sequence: TGTGCCAGCAGTTACCCGGGACAGAACTACGAGCAGTACTTC.

A single count supports this clone. This chain connects TRBV15 to TRBJ1-1; 7 bases agree with TRBD1. This CDR3 is built from 13 residues. Trimming cost V 2 bases and J 4 bases; bases outside gene matches: 1. The germline gives CDR1 LNHNV, CDR2 YYDKDF (reference sequence). The CDR3 here is CATSRTGATEAFF. The DNA for the CDR3 is TGTGCCACCAGCAGAACAGGGGCCACTGAAGCTTTCTTT.

V and J are TRBV5-5 and TRBJ1-5; the match to TRBD1 covers 7 bases. After removal of 4 bases from V and 0 bases from J, the junction contained 10 bases not matched to a gene. This CDR3 is built from 17 residues. Per the germline V gene, CDR1 is SGHKS and CDR2 is YYEKEE (reference sequence). This CDR3 is CASSRRDSSLSNQPQHF. CDR3 bases: TGTGCCAGCAGCAGACGGGACAGCTCCCTTAGCAATCAGCCCCAGCATTTT.

The chain recombines TRBV2 with TRBJ2-6; D is unresolved. CDR1 is SNHLY, CDR2 FYNNEI, per germline. The V and J ends lost 6 bases and 3 bases respectively, with 15 bases between them. The CDR3 spans 16 residues. CDR3 in amino acids: CASRLEWVGGANVLTF. The CDR3 DNA reads TGTGCCAGCAGGCTAGAATGGGTCGGTGGGGCCAACGTCCTGACTTTC.

The J gene is TRBJ1-1, the V gene TRBV27; no firm D call. The V gene's germline CDR1 is MNHEY and CDR2 SMNVEV (reference sequence). The CDR3 runs 13 residues. With 4 bases removed from V and 2 bases from J, the gap between germline ends came to 8 bases. The CDR3 DNA follows: TGTGCCAGCAGTTATCGGGGTAACACTGAAGCTTTCTTT. This encodes CASSYRGNTEAFF.

The CDR3: CASSYSRWVNQPQHF. The CDR3 region has the DNA TGTGCCAGCAGTTACTCGAGGTGGGTCAATCAGCCCCAGCATTTT. This chain connects TRBV6-5 to TRBJ1-5; D gene uncertain. CDR1 MNHEY and CDR2 SVGAGI come from the germline V gene. The CDR3 consists of 15 residues. Trimming pared 0 bases from V and 3 bases from J, leaving 9 bases between.

This chain connects TRBV6-1 to TRBJ1-5, with 7 bases matching TRBD1. Trimming at V came to 4 bases and at J to 0 bases, leaving 15 bases not matched to a gene. CDR1 is MNHNS and CDR2 is SASEGT in the germline V gene. This CDR3 is built from 19 residues. CDR3 region: CASSGPGQPNLYSNQPQHF. The CDR3 DNA is TGTGCCAGCAGTGGCCCGGGACAGCCAAATTTGTATAGCAATCAGCCCCAGCATTTT.

This clone was recorded only once. The chain carries TRBV19 and TRBJ2-7; 7 bases map to TRBD1. The CDR3 runs 14 residues. Germline trimming cut 4 bases from V and 3 bases from J; bases unmatched to any gene: 6. Germline lookup yields CDR1 LNHDA and CDR2 SQIVND (reference sequence). The CDR3 spells CASSKRDRGYEQYF. DNA for the CDR3: TGTGCCAGTAGTAAACGGGACAGAGGCTACGAGCAGTACTTC.

The chain has TRBV10-1 and TRBJ2-7; TRBD1 aligns across 8 bases. The CDR3 consists of 15 residues. Germline V CDR1 and CDR2: WNHNN, SYGVQD (reference sequence). J lost 2 bases, V lost 2 bases, and 5 bases had no gene match. The chain's CDR3 is CASSEPRDRTYEQYF. The CDR3 DNA reads TGCGCCAGCAGTGAGCCCCGGGACAGGACCTACGAGCAGTACTTC.

This clone was recorded only once. The genes are TRBV7-2 and TRBJ2-1, with 7 nucleotides matching TRBD2. J was trimmed by 7 bases and V by 3 bases; bases with no gene match: 9. CDR1 is SGHTA and CDR2 is FQGNSA in the germline V gene. The CDR3 extends over 15 amino acids. Written as DNA, the CDR3 is TGTGCCAGCAGCTTCACCGGGACTACGAGGAATGAGCAGTTCTTC. Its protein product is CASSFTGTTRNEQFF.

V gene TRBV18 combines with J gene TRBJ2-5, with D perhaps matching TRBD1 (6 bases). CDR3 length: 15 amino acids. Trimming shortened V by 3 bases and J by 5 bases, and 16 bases separated the two germline ends. Germline CDR1 and CDR2: KGHSH and LQKENI. This chain's CDR3 is CASSPPMGTSETQYF. The DNA for the CDR3 is TGTGCCAGCTCACCTCCCATGGGGACATCGGAGACCCAGTACTTC. Using reference TRBV18 and TRBJ2-5 for the parts outside the CDR3, the full variable domain is NAGVMQNPRHLVRRRGQEARLRCSPMKGHSHVYWYRQLPEEGLKFMVYLQKENIIDESGMPKERFSAEFPKEGPSILRIQQVVRGDSAAYFCASSPPMGTSETQYFGPGTRLLVL.

The rearrangement links TRBV24-1 to TRBJ2-3, with 11 nucleotides matching TRBD2. The V and J ends lost 3 bases and 7 bases, in that order; junction bases with no gene match: 5. The V gene's germline CDR1 is KGHDR and CDR2 SFDVKD. The CDR3 totals 15 residues. The CDR3 loop is CATSDLAGGRHTQYF. CDR3 in DNA: TGTGCCACCAGTGATCTAGCGGGGGGCCGTCATACGCAGTATTTT.

The chain has TRBV29-1 and TRBJ2-7; possible D gene TRBD2, 5 bases. The CDR3 has 10 residues. Germline CDR1 reads SQVTM; CDR2 reads ANQGSEA. Trimming cost V 6 bases and J 7 bases, with 10 bases left between them. The CDR3 sequence is CSVSSGEQYF. The CDR3 bases are TGCAGCGTCAGCTCGGGGGAGCAGTACTTC.

The chain is built from TRBV11-2 and TRBJ2-1; TRBD2 matches at 8 bases. Germline values: CDR1 SGHAT, CDR2 FQNNGV. The J segment lost 10 bases and the V segment lost 5 bases, leaving 4 bases of the junction unmatched. The CDR3 has 12 amino acids. CDR3 bases: TGTGCCAGCAGCCCGCAGCGGGGGGAGCAGTTCTTC. It codes for CASSPQRGEQFF.

This sequence joins TRBV5-1 and TRBJ2-5; 10 bases are shared with TRBD2. CDR3 length: 19 residues. The V segment lost 4 bases and the J segment 5 bases; nucleotides outside the gene matches: 20. Germline loops: CDR1 SGHRS, CDR2 YFSETQ. CDR3 DNA sequence: TGCGCCAGCAGCCTCCGAAGATCCGGGACTAGCGAAGGTCTGGAGACCCAGTACTTC. The encoded protein is CASSLRRSGTSEGLETQYF.

Only one count was recorded for this clone. This sequence joins TRBV2 and TRBJ2-3; 9 bases match TRBD2. Germline V gives CDR1 SNHLY, CDR2 FYNNEI. There are 15 residues in the CDR3. Germline trimming cut 4 bases from V and 0 bases from J; bases unmatched to any gene: 2. CDR3 DNA: TGTGCCAGCAGTGTAGCGGGGGCAAGCACAGATACGCAGTATTTT. This encodes CASSVAGASTDTQYF.

This clone appeared a few times. The CDR3 sequence: CASSTTGSRNQPQHF. The CDR3 DNA reads as TGTGCCAGTAGTACCACCGGGAGCCGCAATCAGCCCCAGCATTTT. V is TRBV19 and J is TRBJ1-5, with unresolved D. The V and J ends lost 4 bases and 2 bases respectively, with 12 bases between them. The CDR3 is 15 residues long. Germline V lookup: CDR1 LNHDA, CDR2 SQIVND (reference sequence).

V gene TRBV12-2 combines with J gene TRBJ2-7; no check of the table's D call, TRBD2, against the DNA was made. TRBV12-2 represents a pseudogene. The CDR3 loop spans 17 amino acids. The DNA of the CDR3 is TGTGCAAGTCGCTTAGTGTTAAGGACCGTCCTGGGAGACGAGCAGTACTTC. Translating gives CASRLVLRTVLGDEQYF.

V usage is TRBV15 and J usage is TRBJ1-1; D is perhaps TRBD1 (5 bases). The V end lost 3 bases, the J end lost 1 base, and 9 bases lay between the germline ends. The germline gives CDR1 LNHNV, CDR2 YYDKDF (reference sequence). The CDR3 totals 14 residues. The CDR3 nucleotides are TGTGCCACCAGCAGTTGGCAGGGGAACACTGAAGCTTTCTTT. Its protein product is CATSSWQGNTEAFF.

The rearrangement uses TRBV6-5 and TRBJ2-7; 10 bases agree with TRBD1. The CDR3 contains 14 residues. Germline values: CDR1 MNHEY, CDR2 SVGAGI. The junction had 4 bases not matched to a gene; V was cut back by 4 bases and J by 4 bases. The CDR3, as DNA: TGTGCCAGCAGTTTCCGACAGGGGGCGTACGAGCAGTACTTC. This encodes CASSFRQGAYEQYF.

V is TRBV25-1 and J is TRBJ1-4, with a tentative D call TRBD1 (6 bases). The germline V gene encodes CDR1 MGHDK and CDR2 SYGVNS. Trimming removed 5 bases at V and 7 bases at J, with 14 bases between. The length of the CDR3 is 14 residues. For the CDR3, the DNA is TGTGCCAGCAGTTTTAGGCAGGGGAGTGAAAAACTGTTTTTT. Translating it yields CASSFRQGSEKLFF.

The V gene is TRBV6-5, the J gene TRBJ1-5, with a weak D call TRBD1 (5 bases). The CDR3 totals 15 residues. Trimming left V 2 bases short and J 6 bases short, with 14 bases between. In germline, CDR1 is MNHEY, CDR2 SVGAGI. CDR3 nucleotide sequence: TGTGCCAGCAGTTACAGCGGGGGAGGAGGTCAGCCCCAGCATTTT. Amino acids: CASSYSGGGGQPQHF.

The rearrangement links TRBV5-1 to TRBJ1-2, with no clear D. Per the germline V gene, CDR1 is SGHRS and CDR2 is YFSETQ. Trimming left V 0 bases short and J 3 bases short, with 9 bases between. This CDR3 has 14 residues. CDR3 DNA: TGCGCCAGCAGCTTGGATCTAACCTACTATGGCTACACCTTC. The encoded protein is CASSLDLTYYGYTF.